This T cell receptor beta chain was sequenced during a study of T cells after yellow fever vaccination. Study details: With SMART-Seq v4 Ultra Low Input, the fractions containing low cell numbers were prepared. Study findings and constraints: Weaker overall, the secondary response nonetheless peaked faster (day 5 versus 15). Clones that expanded after primary vaccination mostly reappeared after the booster (roughly 96% CD4, approximately 85% CD8). Just a small share of clonotypes turned up in the CD4 compartment as well as the CD8 compartment.

This clonotype was picked up a small number of times. No antigen is known for it. TCRdb used MiXCR to reprocess the 5' RACE reads, holding one entry per CDR3 protein. The sample includes 500,000 to 650,000 distinct CDR3 sequences, 12% of them seen just once. Per germline, CDR1 PRHDT and CDR2 FYEKMQ (reference sequence). V lost 2 bases and J 15 bases, leaving 17 bases between the germline ends. The CDR3 runs to 13 residues. The sample here was PBMCs, taken on the day of the yellow fever booster vaccination. The chain has TRBV13 and TRBJ2-1; D is uncertain. The receptor comes from a man aged 25-40 years who received the YFV17D yellow fever vaccine. The CDR3 DNA reads TGTGCCAGCAGCTTAAGAGTTGAGTCCCCGGGGTTCTTC. This gives the protein CASSLRVESPGFF.